Listed here is a single TCR beta chain. The antigen is not known. This sample was included in a study of beta chain features in type 1 diabetes. Overall study findings and caveats: Shorter TCRB CDR3s, moderately but significantly so, were found in Type 1 diabetes patients in all four CD4+ subsets.

Investigators reverse transcribed all isolated RNA, so they sequenced expressed TCRB transcripts. Sequenced by immunoSEQ multiplex PCR; TCRdb stores in-frame clones only, minus some. The table records 300,000 to 350,000 clones, over 7% of them present only once. V trimming: 1 base; J trimming: 3 bases; junction bases outside the gene matches: 7. In germline, CDR1 is SGHTA, CDR2 FQGNSA. The CDR3 contains 17 residues. Specimen: central memory CD4+ T cells from blood. The sequence derives from a man younger than 40 with type 1 diabetes. This chain joins TRBV7-2 and TRBJ2-1; 9 bases line up with TRBD1. The CDR3 here is CASSLVPGTGSYNEQFF. The CDR3 DNA is TGTGCCAGCAGCTTAGTCCCAGGGACAGGGAGCTACAATGAGCAGTTCTTC.